Sequencing of this T cell receptor (beta chain) was carried out in a study of CXCR3-negative and CXCR3-positive naive CD8 T cells. Study conclusions and caveats: Relative to CXCR3-negative naive cells, CXCR3-positive naive cells had more hydrophobic TRB CDR3s. Naive subsets did not differ in surface CD5, and TRB CDR3 properties served to infer TCR strength.

The CDR3 totals 16 residues. Germline lookup yields CDR1 MDHEN and CDR2 SYDVKM. Preparation of TRB cDNA libraries relied on 5' RACE carrying UMI labels. No DNA is given; TCRdb re-called the 5' RACE reads and lists each CDR3 protein once. This sample contains about 89,000 distinct CDR3 sequences. A remark on this clonotype: What it recognizes is unknown.

The sample taken for sequencing was naive CXCR3+ CD8+ T cells from blood. As for subset: CD45RO-CCR7+CD27+CD95- naive CD8+ T cells expressing CXCR3 (TNR3+). The chain employs TRBV28 and TRBJ2-5; TCRdb designates TRBD1, a call that cannot be tested without DNA. This clonotype was obtained from a human donor in good health. Some clones in this sample may be carry-over from other donors' samples. The chain's CDR3 is CASSPGGGRLQETQYF.